This T cell receptor (beta chain) was sequenced in a study of T cells in Graves' hyperthyroidism and ophthalmopathy. Overall study findings and caveats: Classification by a 13 V-J model distinguished ophthalmopathy from stable hyperthyroidism.

Note on this clonotype: Its antigen is currently unknown.

With duration under 3 months, ophthalmopathy was active: Clinical Activity Score at least 3, NOSPECS at least 4. Patients were excluded for uncontrolled infection, other autoimmune disease, pregnancy or lactation. Approximately 10 ml of fresh peripheral blood supplied the PBMCs. Germline V lookup: CDR1 MDHEN, CDR2 SYDVKM. This CDR3 is 15 amino acids long. V gave up 7 bases and J gave up 2 bases, with 18 bases separating them. TCR beta CDR3 region amplification was performed from RNA transcripts. With the HTBI primer set, the TCR CDR3 went through a first round of RT-PCR. Using its own MiXCR run on the multiplex PCR reads, TCRdb lists one record per CDR3 protein. The sample lists a few hundred thousand distinct CDR3 sequences, roughly 15% occurring once.

Source material: blood. The origin of this receptor is a woman aged 25 to 39 with Graves' ophthalmopathy. The chain carries TRBV28 and TRBJ2-7; D perhaps matches TRBD1 (6 bases). Written as DNA, the CDR3 is TGTGCCAGCACTACGGACAGCTCCCTGACCTACGAGCAGTACTTC. Translation: CASTTDSSLTYEQYF.